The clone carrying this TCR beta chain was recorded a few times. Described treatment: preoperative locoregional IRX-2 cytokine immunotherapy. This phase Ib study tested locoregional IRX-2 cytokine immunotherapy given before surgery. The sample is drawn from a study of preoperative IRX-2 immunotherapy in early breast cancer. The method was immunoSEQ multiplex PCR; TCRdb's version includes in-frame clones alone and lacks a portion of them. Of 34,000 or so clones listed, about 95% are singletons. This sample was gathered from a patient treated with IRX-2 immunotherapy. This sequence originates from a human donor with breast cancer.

The CDR3 bases are TGTGCCAGCTCACAGCAGGGGGCGCAGACCGGGGAGCTGTTTTTT. Encoded protein: CASSQQGAQTGELFF. V and J are TRBV18 and TRBJ2-2; 8 positions agree with TRBD1. Germline CDR1 KGHSH, CDR2 LQKENI. CDR3 length equals 15 residues. Losses at the gene ends were 4 bases for V and 5 bases for J; bases not matched to a gene: 6.